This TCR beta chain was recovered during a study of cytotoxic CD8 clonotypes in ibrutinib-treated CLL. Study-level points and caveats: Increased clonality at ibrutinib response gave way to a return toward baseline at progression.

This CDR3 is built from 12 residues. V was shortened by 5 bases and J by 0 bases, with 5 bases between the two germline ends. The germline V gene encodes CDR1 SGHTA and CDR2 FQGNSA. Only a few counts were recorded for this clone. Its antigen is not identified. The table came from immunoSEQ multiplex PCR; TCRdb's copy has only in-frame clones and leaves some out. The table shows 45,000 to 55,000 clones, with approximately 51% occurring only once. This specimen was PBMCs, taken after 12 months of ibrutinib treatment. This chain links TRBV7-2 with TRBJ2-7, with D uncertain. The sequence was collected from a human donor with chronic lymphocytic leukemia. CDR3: CASSKPSYEQYF. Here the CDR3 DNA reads TGTGCCAGCAGCAAACCCTCCTACGAGCAGTACTTC.